This T cell receptor beta chain is from a study of spatial heterogeneity in lung cancer. TCRdb analysed the 5' RACE reads with MiXCR anew, one entry per CDR3 protein. In the table there are about 94,000 distinct CDR3 sequences, around 19% of which are singletons. Regarding time point: blood at routine non-recurrence follow-up after resection. The sequenced material consisted of unsorted whole RNA from tumor, nontumor lung or frozen PBMC. The TCR originated in a male donor with early-stage non-small cell lung cancer. The sample in question was PBMCs, obtained at follow-up.

CDR3 region: CASSHGRRVGTQYF. CDR3 coding DNA: TGTGCCAGCAGCCACGGACGGCGCGTCGGGACCCAGTACTTC. The V call is TRBV7-9, the J call TRBJ2-5, with D hard to call. CDR1 is SEHNR, CDR2 FQNEAQ, per germline (reference sequence). V lost 5 bases and J lost 7, with 17 bases in between. The CDR3 contains 14 residues.